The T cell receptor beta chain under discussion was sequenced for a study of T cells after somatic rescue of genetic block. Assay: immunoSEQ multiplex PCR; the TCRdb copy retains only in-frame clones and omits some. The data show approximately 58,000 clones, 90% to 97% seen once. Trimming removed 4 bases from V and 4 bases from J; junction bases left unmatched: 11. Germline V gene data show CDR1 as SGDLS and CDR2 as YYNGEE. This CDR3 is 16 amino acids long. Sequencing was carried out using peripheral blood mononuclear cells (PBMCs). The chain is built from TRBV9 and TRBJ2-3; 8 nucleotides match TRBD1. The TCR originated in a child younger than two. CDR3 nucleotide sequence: TGTGCCAGCAGCCCCCCGACAGGGGAGTTCGCAGATACGCAGTATTTT. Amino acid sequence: CASSPPTGEFADTQYF.